This T cell receptor beta chain was profiled in a study of Ad26.COV2.S vaccination and SARS-CoV-2 variants. As for treatment: roughly 19 received Ad26.COV2.S at low or high dose, single or two shots; 5 received placebo; per-sample allocation not given. Day 63 following the first vaccine or placebo injection was when the samples were taken. Germline CDR1 SNHLY, CDR2 FYNNEI. The CDR3 totals 12 residues. Trimming took off 6 bases at V and 2 bases at J, with 7 bases between the two ends. Clones were read by immunoSEQ multiplex PCR, and TCRdb kept only the in-frame ones, dropping some. The sample lists 360,000 or so clones, roughly 91% seen once, with roughly 3.1% in the top ten.

The TCR comes from a person between 18 and 65 years old who received the Ad26.COV2.S COVID-19 vaccine or a placebo. The starting material was peripheral blood, obtained in a trial of Ad26.COV2.S vaccine versus placebo. This chain links TRBV2 with TRBJ1-2; D is possibly TRBD1 (5 bases). The CDR3 region has the DNA TGTGCCAGCAGCGGGGACAACTATGGCTACACCTTC. This sequence encodes CASSGDNYGYTF.